This TCR beta chain was obtained from a study of cytomegalovirus exposure and HLA in healthy donors. Study-wide findings and caveats: A later look showed TCR association rates differing by HLA locus, highest for DRB1 and lowest for HLA-C. In an earlier analysis, productive rearrangement rates for most beta V segments clustered near 87% or 30%. TCR beta sequences numbering some 17,000 were associated with HLA alleles at 0.05 false discovery rate in a later analysis.

With 60 Vbeta and 13 Jbeta primers, the PCR was carried out. Assay: immunoSEQ multiplex PCR; the TCRdb copy retains only in-frame clones and omits some. The sample holds 90,000 to 120,000 clones, around a tenth seen once. V was cut by 4 bases and J by 2 bases, with 14 bases left in between. The V gene's germline CDR1 is SGHDT and CDR2 YYEEEE. The CDR3 has 15 amino acids. This clone was counted between two and nine times. What it recognizes is unknown. The origin of this receptor is a man aged 40-50 years in good health and CMV-seropositive. The chain links TRBV5-6 to TRBJ2-3; the D gene is possibly TRBD1 (6 bases). The material sequenced was PBMCs. The CDR3, as DNA: TGTGCCAGCAGCGTAACGACAGGAGTCACAGATACGCAGTATTTT. It yields the protein CASSVTTGVTDTQYF.